Listed below are T cell receptor beta chains from one sample, sequenced in a study of sequential checkpoint blockade in melanoma. Repertoires were generated with immunoSEQ multiplex PCR, while TCRdb's copy carries only in-frame clones and drops some. In the table there are approximately 2,400 clones, roughly 26% of which are singletons. The material sequenced was tumor tissue (inferred from file names), taken from a patient given nivolumab and ipilimumab in sequence. The receptors shown here come from a human donor with melanoma. Each CDR3 is given with its conserved first and last residue. A D gene is named only where the DNA matches it firmly. Size values are once, few and many counts, or a class for expanded clones, and some rows have none.

V gene	J gene	clone size	D gene	CDR3 protein	CDR3 DNA
TRBV6-8	TRBJ2-2	medium-sized	TRBD1	CASSYLSLGGQGARGGELFF	TGTGCCAGCAGTTACCTGTCACTTGGGGGACAGGGGGCGCGAGGCGGGGAGCTGTTTTTT
TRBV6-8	TRBJ1-2	.	.	CASSPRQQANYGYTF	TGTGCCAGCAGCCCGCGACAGCAAGCTAACTATGGCTACACCTTC
TRBV13	TRBJ2-7	few	TRBD2	CASSLGLAGGPYEQYF	TGTGCCAGCAGCTTAGGTCTAGCGGGGGGGCCTTACGAGCAGTACTTC
TRBV11-3	TRBJ2-3	.	.	CASSSDGRWDTQYF	TGTGCCAGCAGCTCAGACGGGCGGTGGGATACGCAGTATTTT
TRBV11-3	TRBJ1-1	.	TRBD1	CASSLGDRGRLNTEAFF	TGTGCCAGCAGCTTAGGAGACAGGGGGCGATTAAACACTGAAGCTTTCTTT
TRBV30	TRBJ1-2	.	.	CAWRLPGYGYTF	TGTGCCTGGAGGCTCCCGGGGTATGGCTACACCTTC
TRBV14	TRBJ2-1	.	TRBD1	CASSQRPGQGQNKQFF	TGTGCCAGCAGCCAGCGGCCGGGACAGGGCCAAAACAAGCAGTTCTTC
TRBV11-3	TRBJ1-1	medium-sized	.	CASSLSPQNTEAFF	TGTGCCAGCAGCTTGTCCCCACAGAACACTGAAGCTTTCTTT
TRBV12-2	TRBJ2-4	few	.	CASAGAGDFLAKNIQYF	TGTGCCTCGGCAGGGGCGGGAGACTTTCTAGCCAAAAACATTCAGTACTTC
TRBV30	TRBJ2-1	.	TRBD1	CAWDNSLDRAFNEQFF	TGTGCCTGGGACAATTCCCTCGACAGGGCTTTCAATGAGCAGTTCTTC
TRBV19	TRBJ1-5	.	TRBD1	CASSWDRDNQPQHF	TGTGCCAGTAGTTGGGACAGGGACAATCAGCCCCAGCATTTT